The 3 T cell receptor beta chains listed next were all sequenced from one sample in a study of shared clonotypes between healthy human individuals. Sequenced by immunoSEQ multiplex PCR; TCRdb stores in-frame clones only, minus some. In the table there are about 600,000 clones, less than 98% of which are singletons. Material: naive CD4+ T cells sorted from blood. Subset in this sample: CD45RA+ positively selected. The receptors were sampled from a woman aged 30 to 39 in good health.

The chain has TRBV5-1 and TRBJ2-7; a possible D gene is TRBD2 (5 bases). Deletions cut 0 bases from V and 1 base from J, with 17 bases between. Germline V gives CDR1 SGHRS, CDR2 YFSETQ. This CDR3 spans 17 amino acids. The CDR3 bases are TGCGCCAGCAGCTTGGCCCCCCCGGGGTACGAGTCCTACGAGCAGTACTTC. This sequence encodes CASSLAPPGYESYEQYF. The whole variable domain, remainder taken from reference TRBV5-1 and TRBJ2-7, is KAGVTQTPRYLIKTRGQQVTLSCSPISGHRSVSWYQQTPGQGLQFLFEYFSETQRNKGNFPGRFSGRQFSNSRSEMNVSTLELGDSALYLCASSLAPPGYESYEQYFGPGTRLTVT.

The rearrangement joins TRBV10-2 to TRBJ2-7, with 10 positions matching TRBD2. V was pared by 2 bases and J by 4 bases, with 5 bases of the junction left unmatched. The CDR3 runs to 15 residues. Per the germline V gene, CDR1 is WSHSY and CDR2 is SAAADI. The CDR3 protein is CASSEKLAGLYEQYF. The CDR3 region has the DNA TGCGCCAGCAGTGAGAAACTAGCGGGGCTTTACGAGCAGTACTTC.

This clone was seen just once. The V gene is TRBV19, the J gene TRBJ2-7, with 7 bases fitting TRBD2. The CDR3 spans 15 residues. Trimming took 4 bases from V and 2 from J; bases not matched to a gene: 8. The germline V gene encodes CDR1 LNHDA and CDR2 SQIVND (reference sequence). The chain's CDR3 is CASSTPSGGAYEQYF. DNA for the CDR3: TGTGCCAGTAGTACCCCTAGCGGAGGGGCCTACGAGCAGTACTTC.